The 32 T cell receptor beta chains in this list originate from one sample, sequenced in a study of technical replicates of blood from a handful of donors. TCRdb keeps only in-frame clones here, not all; method: immunoSEQ multiplex PCR. Among 50,000 to 70,000 clones listed, 91% were seen once. The source material was PBMCs. Receptors were obtained from a human donor in good health. Some clones in this sample may be carry-over from other donors' samples.

The chain uses TRBV7-9 and TRBJ2-5, with D tentatively TRBD2 (5 bases). CDR1 is SEHNR and CDR2 is FQNEAQ in the germline V gene (reference sequence). Deletions cut 0 bases from V and 0 bases from J, with 17 bases between. The CDR3 totals 18 residues. The CDR3 loop reads CASSLARTSVSNQETQYF. The CDR3 DNA sequence: TGTGCCAGCAGCTTAGCGCGGACTTCTGTGAGTAACCAAGAGACCCAGTACTTC.

This chain links TRBV9 with TRBJ1-1, with TRBD1 as a possible D gene (5 bases). The V gene's germline CDR1 is SGDLS and CDR2 YYNGEE. Trimming removed 1 base at V and 2 bases at J, with 12 bases between. CDR3 length equals 15 residues. The CDR3 region has the DNA TGTGCCAGCAGCGTATCCCGGCAGGGAAACACTGAAGCTTTCTTT. Translated: CASSVSRQGNTEAFF.

V usage is TRBV11-2 and J usage is TRBJ1-2; no clear D. Germline-derived CDR1 and CDR2 are SGHAT and FQNNGV. The V end was cut by 5 bases, the J end by 4 bases, with 20 bases between. The CDR3 spans 16 residues. CDR3 DNA: TGTGCCAGCAGCGATCCGCGGCGGTACGGCGGCTATGGCTACACCTTC. Translating gives CASSDPRRYGGYGYTF.

The chain is built from TRBV7-9 and TRBJ2-7; 7 nucleotides align to TRBD1. Germline CDR1 SEHNR, CDR2 FQNEAQ (reference sequence). This CDR3 is built from 13 residues. J was trimmed by 6 bases and V by 4 bases; bases with no gene match: 6. The CDR3 coding sequence is TGTGCCAGCAGCTATAGACAGGGCCTCGAGCAGTACTTC. This codes for CASSYRQGLEQYF.

The J gene is TRBJ2-7, the V gene TRBV28; D is unclear. The CDR3 covers 12 residues. Trimming took off 7 bases at V and 3 bases at J, with 10 bases between the two ends. CDR1 is MDHEN and CDR2 is SYDVKM in the germline V gene. CDR3 coding DNA: TGTGCCAGCACCTCTGGGCTCTACGAGCAGTACTTC. It encodes CASTSGLYEQYF.

The rearrangement uses TRBV5-1 and TRBJ2-3; TRBD1 aligns across 9 bases. Losses at the gene ends were 9 bases for V and 3 bases for J; bases not matched to a gene: 8. Germline values: CDR1 SGHRS, CDR2 YFSETQ. This CDR3 contains 14 residues. The DNA for the CDR3 is TGCGCCACCTCCGACAGGGGGAGGACAGATACGCAGTATTTT. It yields the protein CATSDRGRTDTQYF.

Only one count was recorded for this clone. The chain has TRBV27 and TRBJ2-7; tentative D call: TRBD2 (6 bases). The germline V gene encodes CDR1 MNHEY and CDR2 SMNVEV (reference sequence). CDR3 size: 14 residues. V was pared by 3 bases and J by 2 bases, with 11 bases between. Written as DNA, the CDR3 is TGTGCCAGCAGTTTTGGAGGGCCCACCTACGAGCAGTACTTC. Translated: CASSFGGPTYEQYF.

The chain uses TRBV7-9 and TRBJ2-3; 11 bases agree with TRBD1. Losses at the gene ends were 5 bases for V and 4 bases for J; bases not matched to a gene: 5. Germline CDR1 and CDR2: SEHNR and FQNEAQ (reference sequence). The CDR3 runs 15 residues. The CDR3 loop is CASSRGQGAADTQYF. In nucleotides, the CDR3 is TGTGCCAGCAGCCGCGGACAGGGGGCTGCAGATACGCAGTATTTT.

V and J are TRBV2 and TRBJ2-3; D is possibly TRBD2 (5 bases). The germline CDR1 and CDR2 sequences are SNHLY and FYNNEI. V shed 1 base and J shed 3 bases, with 8 bases lying between them. The CDR3 is 14 amino acids. The CDR3 spells CASSEGLLTDTQYF. Here the CDR3 DNA reads TGTGCCAGCAGTGAAGGACTATTGACAGATACGCAGTATTTT.

The rearrangement uses TRBV5-1 and TRBJ2-1; 11 bases match TRBD2. The CDR3 is 15 residues long. Germline loops: CDR1 SGHRS, CDR2 YFSETQ. J lost 9 bases, V lost 0 bases, and 5 bases had no gene match. The CDR3 DNA sequence: TGCGCCAGCAGCTTGGAACTAGCGGGAGAGAGTGAGCAGTTCTTC. Protein product: CASSLELAGESEQFF.

The chain is built from TRBV4-2 and TRBJ2-1; 11 nucleotides match TRBD2. The CDR3 covers 16 residues. The germline CDR1 and CDR2 sequences are LGHNA and YNFKEQ. V lost 6 bases, J lost 6 bases, and 10 bases stayed unmatched. CDR3 region: CASSLAMTSGANEQFF. CDR3 sequence (DNA): TGTGCCAGCAGTCTGGCGATGACTAGCGGGGCCAATGAGCAGTTCTTC.

The V call is TRBV7-3, the J call TRBJ2-1, with 8 nucleotides matching TRBD2. Germline V lookup: CDR1 SGHTA, CDR2 FQGTGA. The V segment lost 2 bases and the J segment 7 bases; nucleotides outside the gene matches: 4. The CDR3 length is 14 residues. CDR3 in amino acids: CASSLGGRRNEQFF. For the CDR3, the DNA is TGTGCCAGCAGCTTAGGCGGGAGGAGGAATGAGCAGTTCTTC.

The CDR3 DNA reads TGCGCCAGCAGCCAAGATTTCCTCCCTCCCTCCTACGAGCAGTACTTC. This codes for CASSQDFLPPSYEQYF. The chain carries TRBV4-3 and TRBJ2-7, with D uncertain. CDR1 and CDR2 from the germline V gene are LGHNA and YSLEER. The germline V and J ends were trimmed by 0 bases and 0 bases, with 12 bases remaining between them. This CDR3 has 16 amino acids.

The chain carries TRBV25-1 and TRBJ1-1; D not resolved. The CDR3 consists of 11 residues. V lost 3 bases to trimming and J lost 5 bases, with 4 bases between them. The germline CDR1 and CDR2 sequences are MGHDK and SYGVNS. The CDR3 DNA sequence: TGTGCCAGCAGTGATCCGACTGAAGCTTTCTTT. It is translated as CASSDPTEAFF.

V usage is TRBV29-1 and J usage is TRBJ2-5; tentatively, D is TRBD1 (5 bases). Between the trimmed V and J ends, which lost 4 bases and 1 base, there was a span of 7 bases. There are 12 residues in the CDR3. Germline V gene lookup returns CDR1 SQVTM and CDR2 ANQGSEA. As DNA, the CDR3 is TGCAGCGTTGCCAGGGCCCAAGAGACCCAGTACTTC. Its translation: CSVARAQETQYF.

The chain combines TRBV7-2 with TRBJ2-7; 11 bases map to TRBD1. The V and J ends lost 5 bases and 7 bases, in that order; junction bases with no gene match: 7. The CDR3 has 14 residues. Germline-derived CDR1 and CDR2 are SGHTA and FQGNSA. In DNA form, the CDR3 reads TGTGCCAGCAGCGGACAGGGGGCAGGCCTTGAGCAGTACTTC. It yields the protein CASSGQGAGLEQYF.

V usage is TRBV21-1 and J usage is TRBJ2-1; TRBD2 is the table's D call, not checked against the DNA. TRBV21-1 is shown as a pseudogene. CDR3 size: 18 residues. The CDR3 DNA reads TGTGCCAGCAGCAAAGCGCGACGGGAGGGCCGAGTTTCCGATGAGCAGTTCTTC. It specifies CASSKARREGRVSDEQFF.

This chain links TRBV30 with TRBJ2-1; D remains ambiguous. The CDR3 contains 13 residues. Germline V gives CDR1 GTSNPN, CDR2 SVGIG (reference sequence). Trimming stripped 2 bases from V and 1 base from J, with 6 bases between. CDR3 DNA: TGTGCCTGGAGTCCCTTGTCCTACAATGAGCAGTTCTTC. It translates to CAWSPLSYNEQFF.

The chain combines TRBV9 with TRBJ2-1, with 7 bases aligning to TRBD1. V shed 0 bases and J 5 bases; nucleotides not matched to a gene: 8. Germline CDR1 and CDR2: SGDLS and YYNGEE. The CDR3 runs to 16 residues. The CDR3 region has the DNA TGTGCCAGCAGCGTAGCTCTGGGACAGCTAAACAATGAGCAGTTCTTC. Amino acids: CASSVALGQLNNEQFF.

This clone occurred once. The rearrangement uses TRBV14 and TRBJ2-7; 9 bases align to TRBD1. Unmatched junction bases numbered 8, after V lost 4 bases and J lost 4 bases. Germline-derived CDR1 and CDR2 are SGHDN and FVKESK. This CDR3 has 15 residues. The CDR3 spells CASSRDRVRQYEQYF. In DNA form, the CDR3 reads TGTGCCAGCAGCCGGGACAGGGTAAGGCAATACGAGCAGTACTTC.

The chain has TRBV2 and TRBJ1-2; 9 nucleotides align to TRBD1. Germline assignment: CDR1 SNHLY and CDR2 FYNNEI. V shed 6 bases, J shed 4 bases, and the junction held 3 bases outside the gene matches. The CDR3 spans 13 residues. The CDR3 coding sequence is TGTGCCAGCAGAGGGACAGGGATCTATGGCTACACCTTC. It translates to CASRGTGIYGYTF.

This clone came up many times. The rearrangement links TRBV5-6 to TRBJ2-2; 9 bases fit TRBD1. Germline V gene data show CDR1 as SGHDT and CDR2 as YYEEEE. The CDR3 contains 14 residues. V shed 3 bases, J shed 5 bases, and the junction held 2 bases outside the gene matches. The CDR3 reads CASSYGTGTGELFF. CDR3 DNA sequence: TGTGCCAGCAGCTATGGGACAGGGACCGGGGAGCTGTTTTTT.

The V and J genes are TRBV15 and TRBJ2-3; 9 positions match TRBD2. With 0 bases clipped from V and 6 bases from J, the junction kept 7 bases outside the gene matches. CDR1 and CDR2 from the germline V gene are LNHNV and YYDKDF (reference sequence). The CDR3 sequence is 16 residues long. The CDR3 DNA follows: TGTGCCACCAGCAGAGATCGGCGGCGGGAGGGGGATACGCAGTATTTT. Encoded protein: CATSRDRRREGDTQYF.

V usage is TRBV7-9 and J usage is TRBJ1-3; 10 nucleotides align to TRBD1. Germline V gene sequence: CDR1 SEHNR, CDR2 FQNEAQ (reference sequence). V dropped 5 bases and J dropped 4; count of bases not matched to a gene: 8. CDR3 length: 16 amino acids. CDR3 DNA sequence: TGTGCCAGCAGCCCGCGGGGACAGGGGTTCGGAAACACCATATATTTT. It encodes CASSPRGQGFGNTIYF.

This sequence joins TRBV6-1 and TRBJ2-3; D not certain. Germline V gene data show CDR1 as MNHNS and CDR2 as SASEGT. With 6 bases removed from V and 0 bases from J, the gap between germline ends came to 10 bases. This CDR3 region has 14 residues. Here the CDR3 DNA reads TGTGCCAGCAGCGACGGGTATAGCACAGATACGCAGTATTTT. Translated, it gives CASSDGYSTDTQYF.

CDR3 loop: CAISESGGPNTGELFF. The CDR3 nucleotides are TGTGCCATCAGTGAGTCTGGGGGCCCGAACACCGGGGAGCTGTTTTTT. The J gene is TRBJ2-2, the V gene TRBV10-3; D is possibly TRBD1 (6 bases). CDR3 length: 16 residues. Germline values: CDR1 ENHRY, CDR2 SYGVKD. Trimming stripped 0 bases from V and 0 bases from J, with 8 bases between.

The chain has TRBV11-2 and TRBJ1-2; D is possibly TRBD1 (5 bases). Germline lookup yields CDR1 SGHAT and CDR2 FQNNGV. The CDR3 length is 14 residues. V dropped 1 base and J dropped 2 bases, with 8 bases sitting between them. In DNA, the CDR3 is TGTGCCAGCAGCTTAGGGGCAGGGAACTATGGCTACACCTTC. Protein sequence: CASSLGAGNYGYTF. The full variable domain, in which reference TRBV11-2 and TRBJ1-2 provide the parts outside the CDR3, is EAGVAQSPRYKIIEKRQSVAFWCNPISGHATLYWYQQILGQGPKLLIQFQNNGVVDDSQLPKDRFSAERLKGVDSTLKIQPAKLEDSAVYLCASSLGAGNYGYTFGSGTRLTVV.

The chain joins TRBV11-2 to TRBJ1-5; TRBD1 is a possible D gene (5 bases). The CDR3 length is 13 residues. V was cut by 4 bases and J by 4 bases, with 8 bases left in between. CDR1 SGHAT and CDR2 FQNNGV come from the germline V gene. The CDR3 region has the DNA TGTGCCAGCAGCTCCGACAGAAATCAGCCCCAGCATTTT. It yields the protein CASSSDRNQPQHF. Filled out from reference TRBV11-2 and TRBJ1-5, the complete variable domain reads EAGVAQSPRYKIIEKRQSVAFWCNPISGHATLYWYQQILGQGPKLLIQFQNNGVVDDSQLPKDRFSAERLKGVDSTLKIQPAKLEDSAVYLCASSSDRNQPQHFGDGTRLSIL.

This chain uses TRBV5-1 with TRBJ2-2; D possibly corresponds to TRBD1 (5 bases). The CDR3 sequence is 14 residues long. Between the trimmed V and J ends, which lost 0 bases and 6 bases, there was a span of 9 bases. Germline V CDR1 and CDR2: SGHRS, YFSETQ. In DNA form, the CDR3 reads TGCGCCAGCAGCTTGGGGACACCCTCCGGGGAGCTGTTTTTT. Translating gives CASSLGTPSGELFF.

The chain couples TRBV7-2 to TRBJ2-7; TRBD2 agrees at 10 bases. V was clipped by 0 bases and J by 6 bases; unmatched bases: 5. Germline loops: CDR1 SGHTA, CDR2 FQGNSA. The CDR3 totals 15 residues. CDR3 coding DNA: TGTGCCAGCAGCTTAGCGGCGCAGCGGGGGGGCGAGCAGTACTTC. It is translated as CASSLAAQRGGEQYF.

The chain couples TRBV6-5 to TRBJ2-2; 10 nucleotides agree with TRBD2. Germline assignment: CDR1 MNHEY and CDR2 SVGAGI. The CDR3 runs 15 residues. With V trimmed by 6 bases and J by 6 bases, 7 bases remained unmatched. The CDR3 bases are TGTGCCAGCAGCGACGGGACTAGCGAGGCCGGGGAGCTGTTTTTT. It is translated as CASSDGTSEAGELFF.

On this clone itself: Germline and junction disagree at one end, which may indicate a read error. The chain recombines TRBV30 with TRBJ2-1; 10 bases align to TRBD2. The germline CDR1 and CDR2 sequences are GTSNPN and SVGIG (reference sequence). CDR3 length equals 14 residues. CDR3 sequence reads: CAWSGLAEYNEQFF. In DNA form, the CDR3 reads TGTGCCTGGAGCGGACTAGCGGAATACAATGAACAGTTCTTC.